A single sample is the source of the 32 T cell receptor beta chains below, sequenced in a study of cytomegalovirus exposure and HLA in healthy donors. The PCR was carried out with 60 Vbeta primers and 13 Jbeta primers. Produced via immunoSEQ multiplex PCR; TCRdb's table is partial and in-frame only. The sample lists about 200,000 clones; around 77% were seen once. The specimen sequenced was PBMCs. Receptors were obtained from a woman in her 30s in good health and CMV-seronegative.

J is TRBJ2-1 and V is TRBV7-2; no clear D. The ends were cut back, 5 bases at V and 15 bases at J, with 14 bases in the middle. This CDR3 comprises 11 residues. Germline CDR1 reads SGHTA; CDR2 reads FQGNSA. The CDR3 sequence is CASSTYTVPFF. The CDR3 DNA follows: TGTGCCAGCAGCACATACACCGTTCCGTTCTTC.

This clone has a single count. The chain recombines TRBV28 with TRBJ2-7; no definite D call. The V gene's germline CDR1 is MDHEN and CDR2 SYDVKM. V lost 3 bases to trimming and J lost 5 bases, with 8 bases between them. The CDR3 contains 12 residues. CDR3 in DNA: TGTGCCAGCAGTTTTAAGCCGAACGAGCAGTACTTC. Translation gives CASSFKPNEQYF.

This chain links TRBV5-1 with TRBJ1-6; D is perhaps TRBD1 (5 bases). Trimming removed 0 bases at V and 8 bases at J, with 12 bases between. This CDR3 is built from 15 residues. Germline V gives CDR1 SGHRS, CDR2 YFSETQ. The CDR3 region is CASSLVGPGDSPLHF. The CDR3 bases are TGCGCCAGCAGCTTGGTAGGGCCGGGGGATTCACCCCTCCACTTT. Filled out from reference TRBV5-1 and TRBJ1-6, the complete variable domain reads KAGVTQTPRYLIKTRGQQVTLSCSPISGHRSVSWYQQTPGQGLQFLFEYFSETQRNKGNFPGRFSGRQFSNSRSEMNVSTLELGDSALYLCASSLVGPGDSPLHFGNGTRLTVT.

The rearrangement joins TRBV9 to TRBJ2-5; 9 nucleotides line up with TRBD2. This CDR3 has 16 residues. V dropped 4 bases and J dropped 2; count of bases not matched to a gene: 9. Per germline, CDR1 SGDLS and CDR2 YYNGEE. For the CDR3, the DNA is TGTGCCAGCAGCCCCCAAATTAGCGGGGGACAAGAGACCCAGTACTTC. Translated, it gives CASSPQISGGQETQYF.

This rearrangement joins TRBV5-1 to TRBJ2-1, with 11 positions matching TRBD1. From germline, CDR1 is SGHRS and CDR2 YFSETQ. J was trimmed by 9 bases and V by 0 bases; bases with no gene match: 5. CDR3 length: 15 amino acids. This CDR3 reads CASSLDGQGALEQFF. DNA for the CDR3: TGCGCCAGCAGCTTGGATGGACAGGGGGCCCTTGAGCAGTTCTTC.

This clone has just one count. The chain couples TRBV6-1 to TRBJ2-7, with D perhaps matching TRBD1 (6 bases). Germline CDR1 and CDR2: MNHNS and SASEGT. V lost 4 bases and J 0 bases, leaving 16 bases between the germline ends. CDR3 length equals 16 residues. CDR3 residues: CASSVPTGLSSYEQYF. CDR3 in DNA: TGTGCCAGCAGTGTCCCGACAGGATTGTCCTCCTACGAGCAGTACTTC.

V gene TRBV7-8 combines with J gene TRBJ1-6; D is possibly TRBD1 (6 bases). The CDR3 consists of 14 residues. Germline loops: CDR1 SGHVS, CDR2 FQNEAQ. The V end was cut by 4 bases, the J end by 7 bases, with 11 bases between. As DNA, the CDR3 is TGTGCCAGCAGCTCATGGACAGAGAATTCACCCCTCCACTTT. This sequence encodes CASSSWTENSPLHF.

V usage is TRBV25-1 and J usage is TRBJ1-4; TRBD1 matches 9 bases. In germline, CDR1 is MGHDK, CDR2 SYGVNS. The CDR3 runs to 15 residues. With V trimmed by 4 bases and J by 8 bases, 8 bases remained unmatched. The CDR3 DNA follows: TGTGCCAGCAGTGTCCGGGGGACAGGGTCGGAAAAACTGTTTTTT. This sequence encodes CASSVRGTGSEKLFF.

The chain recombines TRBV5-1 with TRBJ2-5; 8 bases match TRBD2. V trimming: 4 bases; J trimming: 5 bases; junction bases outside the gene matches: 10. Germline CDR1 is SGHRS and CDR2 is YFSETQ. The CDR3 covers 15 residues. The CDR3: CASSKLAVQAETQYF. The CDR3 DNA follows: TGCGCCAGCAGCAAACTAGCGGTGCAAGCTGAGACCCAGTACTTC.

The CDR3 DNA follows: TGTGCCAGCAGTGACCCGGGGACAGGGGATTGCGGAAACATTCAGTACTTC. It encodes CASSDPGTGDCGNIQYF. The J gene is TRBJ2-4, the V gene TRBV6-4; 10 nucleotides line up with TRBD1. After removal of 2 bases from V and 6 bases from J, the junction contained 10 bases not matched to a gene. The CDR3 has 17 amino acids. Per germline, CDR1 MRHNA and CDR2 SNTAGT.

The rearrangement links TRBV28 to TRBJ2-7; D possibly corresponds to TRBD2 (5 bases). This CDR3 is 13 amino acids long. V was clipped by 2 bases and J by 3 bases, with 8 bases between them. Germline V gives CDR1 MDHEN, CDR2 SYDVKM. The CDR3 reads CASSLEDFYEQYF. In DNA, the CDR3 is TGTGCCAGCAGTTTAGAGGACTTCTACGAGCAGTACTTC.

The chain links TRBV5-1 to TRBJ2-7, with 7 nucleotides matching TRBD1. V lost 4 bases, J lost 0 bases, and 7 bases stayed unmatched. This CDR3 is 15 amino acids long. CDR1 is SGHRS and CDR2 is YFSETQ in the germline V gene. The CDR3 region has the DNA TGCGCCAGCAGCCCTAGACAGGGTAGCTCCTACGAGCAGTACTTC. Its protein product is CASSPRQGSSYEQYF.

The rearrangement joins TRBV18 to TRBJ1-5; the D is unclear. The CDR3 loop spans 15 amino acids. With 2 bases removed from V and 0 bases from J, the gap between germline ends came to 8 bases. Germline loops: CDR1 KGHSH, CDR2 LQKENI. The CDR3: CASSPATLSNQPQHF. In DNA, the CDR3 is TGTGCCAGCTCACCAGCCACTCTTAGCAATCAGCCCCAGCATTTT.

V is TRBV27 and J is TRBJ1-1; D is unresolved. V was cut by 3 bases and J by 7 bases, with 9 bases left in between. The CDR3 totals 12 residues. In germline, CDR1 is MNHEY, CDR2 SMNVEV (reference sequence). CDR3 protein: CASSFISGEAFF. The CDR3 DNA sequence: TGTGCCAGCAGTTTCATTAGTGGTGAAGCTTTCTTT.

The gene calls are TRBV6-5 and TRBJ1-4; D is undetermined. V was pared by 0 bases and J by 0 bases, with 8 bases between. The CDR3 contains 16 residues. Germline CDR1 and CDR2: MNHEY and SVGAGI. CDR3 coding DNA: TGTGCCAGCAGTTACTCGAAGGGAGCAACTAATGAAAAACTGTTTTTT. Protein product: CASSYSKGATNEKLFF.

The genes are TRBV9 and TRBJ2-3, with TRBD2 as a possible D gene (6 bases). The CDR3 covers 14 residues. V lost 2 bases, J lost 0 bases, and 7 bases lay in between. Per germline, CDR1 SGDLS and CDR2 YYNGEE. CDR3 bases: TGTGCCAGCAGCGTTCGGGGGAGCACAGATACGCAGTATTTT. Protein product: CASSVRGSTDTQYF.

The chain links TRBV18 to TRBJ1-1; a weak D match, TRBD1 (5 bases). Trimming pared 3 bases from V and 4 bases from J, leaving 12 bases between. Germline loops: CDR1 KGHSH, CDR2 LQKENI. There are 14 residues in the CDR3. The CDR3 is CASSPASGGTEAFF. CDR3 DNA: TGTGCCAGCTCACCGGCCTCCGGGGGCACTGAAGCTTTCTTT. Together with reference TRBV18 and TRBJ1-1, the CDR3 gives the full variable domain: NAGVMQNPRHLVRRRGQEARLRCSPMKGHSHVYWYRQLPEEGLKFMVYLQKENIIDESGMPKERFSAEFPKEGPSILRIQQVVRGDSAAYFCASSPASGGTEAFFGQGTRLTVV.

The rearrangement uses TRBV7-9 and TRBJ1-3; TRBD1 might be the D (5 bases). V shed 4 bases and J shed 0 bases, with 7 bases lying between them. Germline V gene sequence: CDR1 SEHNR, CDR2 FQNEAQ (reference sequence). The CDR3 runs 14 residues. This CDR3 reads CASSSTDSGNTIYF. The CDR3 bases are TGTGCCAGCAGCTCGACAGACTCTGGAAACACCATATATTTT. The full variable domain, rest sourced from reference TRBV7-9 and TRBJ1-3, is DTGVSQNPRHKITKRGQNVTFRCDPISEHNRLYWYRQTLGQGPEFLTYFQNEAQLEKSRLLSDRFSAERPKGSFSTLEIQRTEQGDSAMYLCASSSTDSGNTIYFGEGSWLTVV.

This chain joins TRBV6-6 and TRBJ1-2; D gene uncertain. The V end was cut by 4 bases, the J end by 6 bases, with 12 bases between. From germline, CDR1 is MNHNY and CDR2 SVGAGI (reference sequence). The CDR3 is 13 amino acids. CDR3 residues: CASSFPEWDGYTF. The CDR3, as DNA: TGTGCCAGCAGTTTTCCGGAGTGGGATGGCTACACCTTC.

The V and J genes are TRBV19 and TRBJ2-5; the match to TRBD2 covers 9 bases. CDR1 LNHDA and CDR2 SQIVND come from the germline V gene (reference sequence). Losses at the gene ends were 3 bases for V and 1 base for J; bases not matched to a gene: 12. The CDR3 is 18 amino acids. In DNA form, the CDR3 reads TGTGCCAGTAGTATGCCCCCGGGACTAGCAGGTTCCCAAGAGACCCAGTACTTC. It encodes CASSMPPGLAGSQETQYF.

This clone was detected only once. The genes are TRBV28 and TRBJ1-2, with a possible D match to TRBD1 (5 bases). The V gene lost 5 bases and the J gene lost 8 bases, with 9 bases spanning the gap. CDR1 MDHEN and CDR2 SYDVKM come from the germline V gene. This CDR3 contains 11 residues. CDR3 DNA: TGTGCCAGCAGTACCAGGGTCGGCTACACCTTC. Its protein product is CASSTRVGYTF.

The V and J genes are TRBV7-9 and TRBJ2-1; 8 bases match TRBD1. Germline loops: CDR1 SEHNR, CDR2 FQNEAQ (reference sequence). With V trimmed by 1 base and J by 3 bases, 5 bases remained unmatched. CDR3 length: 16 amino acids. The CDR3 spells CASSLGGTGSYNEQFF. CDR3 bases: TGTGCCAGCAGCTTAGGGGGGACAGGTAGCTACAATGAGCAGTTCTTC.

This clone was seen just once. The rearrangement joins TRBV19 to TRBJ2-5, with 14 nucleotides matching TRBD2. The CDR3 has 17 residues. The germline V gene encodes CDR1 LNHDA and CDR2 SQIVND (reference sequence). Trimming cost V 6 bases and J 1 base; bases outside gene matches: 7. For the CDR3, the DNA is TGTGCCAGTAGGGAGGTGGGACTAGCGGGAGCCCAAGAGACCCAGTACTTC. As protein: CASREVGLAGAQETQYF.

The chain combines TRBV27 with TRBJ1-2; 8 positions agree with TRBD1. In germline, CDR1 is MNHEY, CDR2 SMNVEV (reference sequence). V was pared by 5 bases and J by 4 bases, with 6 bases of the junction left unmatched. This CDR3 has 14 amino acids. CDR3 residues: CASSIQGGIYGYTF. Here the CDR3 DNA reads TGTGCCAGCAGTATACAGGGGGGGATCTATGGCTACACCTTC.

The chain uses TRBV9 and TRBJ1-2; 7 bases are a match to TRBD1. The CDR3 spans 12 residues. Germline V gives CDR1 SGDLS, CDR2 YYNGEE. V lost 4 bases to trimming and J lost 6 bases; unmatched junction nucleotides: 3. CDR3 region: CASSFTGDGYTF. The CDR3 DNA reads as TGTGCCAGCAGCTTTACAGGGGATGGCTACACCTTC.

This chain joins TRBV7-6 and TRBJ2-5, with 9 bases that match TRBD2. This CDR3 contains 15 residues. Germline CDR1 SGHVS, CDR2 FNYEAQ. The J segment lost 4 bases and the V segment lost 5 bases, leaving 8 bases of the junction unmatched. The CDR3, as DNA: TGTGCCAGCAGCCGCCGCGGGGGGGCCCCAGAGACCCAGTACTTC. Translation: CASSRRGGAPETQYF.

The chain employs TRBV19 and TRBJ2-5, with TRBD1 identical over 8 bases. V shed 7 bases and J 0 bases; nucleotides not matched to a gene: 7. This CDR3 is built from 15 residues. Germline values: CDR1 LNHDA, CDR2 SQIVND (reference sequence). The CDR3 DNA follows: TGTGCCAGTACAGGGGGCAAAACTCACCAAGAGACCCAGTACTTC. Protein sequence: CASTGGKTHQETQYF. Combining the CDR3 with reference TRBV19 and TRBJ2-5 gives the whole variable domain DGGITQSPKYLFRKEGQNVTLSCEQNLNHDAMYWYRQDPGQGLRLIYYSQIVNDFQKGDIAEGYSVSREKKESFPLTVTSAQKNPTAFYLCASTGGKTHQETQYFGPGTRLLVL.

In this sample, this clone turned up once. The rearrangement joins TRBV10-3 to TRBJ2-7; 8 nucleotides agree with TRBD1. The germline CDR1 and CDR2 sequences are ENHRY and SYGVKD. This CDR3 region has 15 residues. The V segment lost 2 bases and the J segment 3 bases; nucleotides outside the gene matches: 6. This CDR3 reads CAISELRGRIYEQYF. The CDR3 DNA reads TGTGCCATCAGTGAGCTCAGGGGGCGAATCTACGAGCAGTACTTC.

This clone appeared once. V gene TRBV5-1 combines with J gene TRBJ2-5, with D possibly TRBD1 on 5 matching bases. Between the trimmed V and J ends, which lost 0 bases and 14 bases, there was a span of 11 bases. Germline V CDR1 and CDR2: SGHRS, YFSETQ. The CDR3 is 11 amino acids. The CDR3 coding sequence is TGCGCCAGCAGCTTGGAGGGGTATCCTTACTTC. Its translation: CASSLEGYPYF.

The rearrangement uses TRBV5-6 and TRBJ2-5, with 8 nucleotides matching TRBD1. The CDR3 runs to 15 residues. Germline V gene sequence: CDR1 SGHDT, CDR2 YYEEEE. V trimming: 2 bases; J trimming: 1 base; junction bases outside the gene matches: 4. This CDR3 is CASSLIDRGQETQYF. The CDR3 region has the DNA TGTGCCAGCAGCTTAATCGACAGGGGCCAAGAGACCCAGTACTTC.

This clone was seen once. The rearrangement links TRBV18 to TRBJ1-1; 9 bases map to TRBD1. This CDR3 has 16 residues. In germline, CDR1 is KGHSH, CDR2 LQKENI. V was pared by 4 bases and J by 1 base, with 7 bases of the junction left unmatched. The CDR3 here is CASSRTKGQGNTEAFF. The CDR3 DNA sequence: TGTGCCAGCTCACGCACAAAGGGACAGGGGAACACTGAAGCTTTCTTT. Variable domain in full (rest from reference TRBV18 and TRBJ1-1): NAGVMQNPRHLVRRRGQEARLRCSPMKGHSHVYWYRQLPEEGLKFMVYLQKENIIDESGMPKERFSAEFPKEGPSILRIQQVVRGDSAAYFCASSRTKGQGNTEAFFGQGTRLTVV.

The chain is built from TRBV18 and TRBJ1-4; D unclear. Trimming stripped 0 bases from V and 4 bases from J, with 6 bases between. This CDR3 has 14 residues. Germline values: CDR1 KGHSH, CDR2 LQKENI. CDR3 sequence reads: CASSPPGDNEKLFF. The CDR3 coding sequence is TGTGCCAGCTCACCACCGGGAGATAATGAAAAACTGTTTTTT.